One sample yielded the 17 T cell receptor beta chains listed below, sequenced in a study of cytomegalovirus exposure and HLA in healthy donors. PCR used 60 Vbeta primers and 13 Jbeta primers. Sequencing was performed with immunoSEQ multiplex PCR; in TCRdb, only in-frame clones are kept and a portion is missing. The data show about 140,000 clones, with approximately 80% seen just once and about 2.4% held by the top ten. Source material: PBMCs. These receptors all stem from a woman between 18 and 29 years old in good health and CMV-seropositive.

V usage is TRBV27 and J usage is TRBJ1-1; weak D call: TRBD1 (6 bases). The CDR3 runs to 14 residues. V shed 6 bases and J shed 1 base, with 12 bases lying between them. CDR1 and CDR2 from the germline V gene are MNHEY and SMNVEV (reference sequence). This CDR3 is CASRLQGENTEAFF. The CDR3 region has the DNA TGTGCCAGCAGGCTACAGGGTGAGAACACTGAAGCTTTCTTT.

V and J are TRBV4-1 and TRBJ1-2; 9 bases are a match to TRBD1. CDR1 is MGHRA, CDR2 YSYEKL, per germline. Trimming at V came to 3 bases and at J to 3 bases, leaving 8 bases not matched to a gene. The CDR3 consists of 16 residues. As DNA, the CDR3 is TGCGCCAGCAGCCAGATACAGGGGGCGGGTGACTATGGCTACACCTTC. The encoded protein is CASSQIQGAGDYGYTF.

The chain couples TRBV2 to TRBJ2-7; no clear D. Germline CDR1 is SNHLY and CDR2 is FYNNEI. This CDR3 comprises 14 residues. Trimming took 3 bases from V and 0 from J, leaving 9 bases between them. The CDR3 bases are TGTGCCAGCAGTGAGGAGATCATCTCCTACGAGCAGTACTTC. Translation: CASSEEIISYEQYF.

CDR3 DNA: TGTGCCTGGAGCCCCGGGACAGGGACCGTCGAGCAGTACTTC. Protein: CAWSPGTGTVEQYF. This sequence joins TRBV30 and TRBJ2-7; 9 positions match TRBD1. This CDR3 is built from 14 residues. CDR1 is GTSNPN and CDR2 is SVGIG in the germline V gene (reference sequence). Losses at the gene ends were 3 bases for V and 6 bases for J; bases not matched to a gene: 9.

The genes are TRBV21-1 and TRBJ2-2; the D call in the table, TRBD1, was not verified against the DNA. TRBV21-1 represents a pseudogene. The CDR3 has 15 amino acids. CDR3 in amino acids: CASSSRQPNTGELFF. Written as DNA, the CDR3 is TGTGCCAGCAGCAGTCGACAGCCGAACACCGGGGAGCTGTTTTTT.

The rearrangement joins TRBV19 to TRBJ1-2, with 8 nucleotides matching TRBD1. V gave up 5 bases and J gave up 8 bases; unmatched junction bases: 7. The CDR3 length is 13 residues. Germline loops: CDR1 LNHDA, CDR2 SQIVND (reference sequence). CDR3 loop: CASSDRTGLGYTF. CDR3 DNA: TGTGCCAGTAGTGACCGGACAGGGTTGGGCTACACCTTC.

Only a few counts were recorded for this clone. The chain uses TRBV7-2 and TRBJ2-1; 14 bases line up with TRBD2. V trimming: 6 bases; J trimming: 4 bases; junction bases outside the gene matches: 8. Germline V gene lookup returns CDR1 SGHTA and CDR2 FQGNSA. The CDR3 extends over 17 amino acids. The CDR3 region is CASRPGLAGAYYNEQFF. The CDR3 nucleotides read TGTGCCAGCAGGCCGGGACTAGCGGGGGCTTATTACAATGAGCAGTTCTTC.

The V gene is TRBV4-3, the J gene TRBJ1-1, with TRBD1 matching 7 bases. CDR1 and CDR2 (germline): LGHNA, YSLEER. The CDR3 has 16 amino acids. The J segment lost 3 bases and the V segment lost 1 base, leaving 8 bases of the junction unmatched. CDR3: CASSQVGTVGHTEAFF. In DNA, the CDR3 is TGCGCCAGCAGCCAAGTTGGGACAGTCGGGCACACTGAAGCTTTCTTT.

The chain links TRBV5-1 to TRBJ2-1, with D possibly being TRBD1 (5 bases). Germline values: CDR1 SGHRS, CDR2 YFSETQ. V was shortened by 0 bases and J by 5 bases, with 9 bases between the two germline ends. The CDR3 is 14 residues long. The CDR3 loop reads CASSLARGNNEQFF. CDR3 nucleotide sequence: TGCGCCAGCAGCTTGGCTAGGGGAAACAATGAGCAGTTCTTC.

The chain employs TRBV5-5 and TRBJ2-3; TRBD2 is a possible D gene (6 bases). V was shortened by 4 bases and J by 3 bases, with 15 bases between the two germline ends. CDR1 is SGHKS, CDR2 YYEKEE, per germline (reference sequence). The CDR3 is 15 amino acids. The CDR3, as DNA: TGTGCCAGCAGCCCGTTCCGAGGGAGGACAGATACGCAGTATTTT. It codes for CASSPFRGRTDTQYF. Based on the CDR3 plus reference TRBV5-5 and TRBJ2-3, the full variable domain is DAGVTQSPTHLIKTRGQQVTLRCSPISGHKSVSWYQQVLGQGPQFIFQYYEKEERGRGNFPDRFSARQFPNYSSELNVNALLLGDSALYLCASSPFRGRTDTQYFGPGTRLTVL.

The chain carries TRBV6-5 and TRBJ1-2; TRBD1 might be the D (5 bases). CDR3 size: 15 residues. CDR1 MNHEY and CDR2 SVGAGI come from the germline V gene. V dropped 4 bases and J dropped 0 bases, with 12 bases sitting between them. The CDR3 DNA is TGTGCCAGCAGTTCCTCGGGACTCACTAACTATGGCTACACCTTC. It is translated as CASSSSGLTNYGYTF.

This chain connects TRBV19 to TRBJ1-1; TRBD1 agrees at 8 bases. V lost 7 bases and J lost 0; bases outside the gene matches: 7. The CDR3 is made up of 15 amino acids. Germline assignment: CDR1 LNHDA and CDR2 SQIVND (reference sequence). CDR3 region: CASTRQGLMNTEAFF. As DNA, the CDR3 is TGTGCCAGTACCAGACAGGGGCTCATGAACACTGAAGCTTTCTTT.

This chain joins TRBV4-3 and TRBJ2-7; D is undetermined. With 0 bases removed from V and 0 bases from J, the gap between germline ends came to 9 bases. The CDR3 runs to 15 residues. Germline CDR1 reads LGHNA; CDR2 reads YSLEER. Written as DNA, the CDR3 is TGCGCCAGCAGCCAAGATAATGAGCTCTCCTACGAGCAGTACTTC. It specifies CASSQDNELSYEQYF.

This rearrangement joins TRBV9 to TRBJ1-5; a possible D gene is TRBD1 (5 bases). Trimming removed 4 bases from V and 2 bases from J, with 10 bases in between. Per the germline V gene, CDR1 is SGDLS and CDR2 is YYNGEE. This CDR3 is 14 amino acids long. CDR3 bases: TGTGCCAGCAGCCCGGGGGGGGGCAATCAGCCCCAGCATTTT. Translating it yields CASSPGGGNQPQHF. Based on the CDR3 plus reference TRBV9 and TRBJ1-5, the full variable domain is DSGVTQTPKHLITATGQRVTLRCSPRSGDLSVYWYQQSLDQGLQFLIQYYNGEERAKGNILERFSAQQFPDLHSELNLSSLELGDSALYFCASSPGGGNQPQHFGDGTRLSIL.

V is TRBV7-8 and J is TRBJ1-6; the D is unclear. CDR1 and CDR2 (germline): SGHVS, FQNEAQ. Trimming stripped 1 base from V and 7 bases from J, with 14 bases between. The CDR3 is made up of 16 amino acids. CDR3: CASSLGMLSRNSPLHF. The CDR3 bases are TGTGCCAGCAGCTTAGGAATGTTGTCCCGGAATTCACCCCTCCACTTT.

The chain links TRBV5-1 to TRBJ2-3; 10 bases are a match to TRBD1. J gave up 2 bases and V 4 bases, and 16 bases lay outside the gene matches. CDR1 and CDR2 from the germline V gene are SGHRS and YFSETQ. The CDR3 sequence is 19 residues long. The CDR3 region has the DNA TGCGCCAGCAGCCTCCGGCCACGGGGACAGGGGTCGATCACAGATACGCAGTATTTT. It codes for CASSLRPRGQGSITDTQYF.

The CDR3 DNA follows: TGTGCCAGCAGTTTATTAATTCAGGGAAAACTGTTTTTT. It yields the protein CASSLLIQGKLFF. This chain connects TRBV28 to TRBJ1-4; a possible D gene is TRBD1 (5 bases). Trimming shortened V by 1 base and J by 10 bases, and 10 bases separated the two germline ends. Looked up from germline, CDR1 is MDHEN and CDR2 is SYDVKM. The CDR3 totals 13 residues. The variable domain in full, with the rest retrieved from reference TRBV28 and TRBJ1-4, is DVKVTQSSRYLVKRTGEKVFLECVQDMDHENMFWYRQDPGLGLRLIYFSYDVKMKEKGDIPEGYSVSREKKERFSLILESASTNQTSMYLCASSLLIQGKLFFGSGTQLSVL.